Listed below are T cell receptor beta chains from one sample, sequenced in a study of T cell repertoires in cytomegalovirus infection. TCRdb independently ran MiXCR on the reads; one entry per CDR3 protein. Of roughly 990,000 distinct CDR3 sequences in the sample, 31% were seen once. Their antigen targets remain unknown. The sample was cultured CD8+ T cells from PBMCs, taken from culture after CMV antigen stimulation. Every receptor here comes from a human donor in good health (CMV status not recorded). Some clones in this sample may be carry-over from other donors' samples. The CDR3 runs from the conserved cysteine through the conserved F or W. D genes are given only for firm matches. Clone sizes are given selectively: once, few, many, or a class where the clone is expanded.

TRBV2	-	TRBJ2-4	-	TGTGCCAGCAGTGACATGGGGCCCCTTGTAACCTTC	CASSDMGPLVTF
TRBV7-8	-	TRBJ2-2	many	TGTGCCAGCAGCTTATGGGGGCCGAACACAGGGGAGCTGTTTTTT	CASSLWGPNTGELFF
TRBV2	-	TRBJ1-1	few	TGTGCCAGCAGTGAAAGGGGTTACACTGAAGCTTTCTTT	CASSERGYTEAFF
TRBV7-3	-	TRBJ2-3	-	TGTGCCAGCAGCTTAAAAGGGGGGGCGACCACAGATACGCAGTATTTT	CASSLKGGATTDTQYF
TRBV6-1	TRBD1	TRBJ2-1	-	TGTGCCAGCAGCCTGACATCGGGACAGGGGGCGGCGAACAATGAGCAGTTCTTC	CASSLTSGQGAANNEQFF
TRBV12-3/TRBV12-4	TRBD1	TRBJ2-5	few	TGTGCCAGCAGTGTGGACAGGGCGGGGTACCAAGAGACCCAGTACTTC	CASSVDRAGYQETQYF
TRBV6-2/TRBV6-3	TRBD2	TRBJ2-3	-	TGTGCCAGCCGCGGGGGGGGCAGGACAGATACGCAGTATTTT	CASRGGGRTDTQYF
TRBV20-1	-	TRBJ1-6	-	TGCAGTGCCCCAGGGCTAGGGAATTCACCCCTCCACTTT	CSAPGLGNSPLHF
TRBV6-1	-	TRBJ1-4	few	TGTGCCAGTAGTGAAGATCACAGGCGAGTCGTGGATGAAAAACTGTTTTTT	CASSEDHRRVVDEKLFF
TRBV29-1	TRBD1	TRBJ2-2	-	TGCAGCGTTAAGGGACAGTACACCGGGGAGCTGTTTTTT	CSVKGQYTGELFF
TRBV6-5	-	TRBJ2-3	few	TGTGCCAGCAGTGGACCCGGGATGAATACGCAGTATTTT	CASSGPGMNTQYF
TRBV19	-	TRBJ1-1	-	TGTGCCAGTTCATACGGGGGCGGAGATGAAGCTTTCTTT	CASSYGGGDEAFF
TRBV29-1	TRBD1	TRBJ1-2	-	TGCAGCGTCTCGACAGGGGGCCGTGTCTATGGCTACACCTTC	CSVSTGGRVYGYTF
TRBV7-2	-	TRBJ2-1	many	TGTGCCAGCAGCTTAGATAGTTGGAGGATTAAGGACAATGAGCAGTTCTTC	CASSLDSWRIKDNEQFF
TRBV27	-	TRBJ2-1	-	TGTGCCAGCATCCGTTCTTCGGGTGGCTACAATGAGCAGTTCTTC	CASIRSSGGYNEQFF
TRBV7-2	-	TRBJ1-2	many	TGTGCCAGCAGCTTAGGGAACTTGAAGTATGGCTACACCTTC	CASSLGNLKYGYTF
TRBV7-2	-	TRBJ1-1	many	TGTGCCAGCAGCTTGTTTCTGTTCACTGAAGCTTTCTTT	CASSLFLFTEAFF
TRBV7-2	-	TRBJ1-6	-	TGTGCCAGCAGCTTTTCCCGGGGGGCGCGGAATTCACCCCTCCACTTT	CASSFSRGARNSPLHF
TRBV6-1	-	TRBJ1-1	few	TGTGCCAGCAGTGAAGAGGCGGGAAACACTGAAGCTTTCTTT	CASSEEAGNTEAFF
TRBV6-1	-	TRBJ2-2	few	TGTGCCAGCGCCACCGGCAGCTATTTGAACACCGGGGAGCTGTTTTTT	CASATGSYLNTGELFF
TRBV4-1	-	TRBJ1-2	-	TGCGCCAGCAGCCAAGATGAAAGGGGCGGTGGCTACACCTTC	CASSQDERGGGYTF
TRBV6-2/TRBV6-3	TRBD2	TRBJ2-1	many	TGTGCCAGCAGCTGGGGGGGTTACAATGAGCAGTTCTTC	CASSWGGYNEQFF
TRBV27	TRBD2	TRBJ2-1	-	TGTGCCACCCGTCCGGCGGGGGGCCCCTCCTACAATGAGCAGTTCTTC	CATRPAGGPSYNEQFF
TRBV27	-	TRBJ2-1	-	TGTGCCAGCAGTTTCCAGGTACGGAATGAGCAGTTCTTC	CASSFQVRNEQFF
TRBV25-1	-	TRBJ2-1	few	TGTGCCAGCAGTGGTACAGGTCCGGGTGGGCAGTTCTTC	CASSGTGPGGQFF
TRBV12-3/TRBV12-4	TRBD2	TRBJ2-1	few	TGTGCCAGCACCGGGACTATCGCTTACAATGAGCAGTTCTTC	CASTGTIAYNEQFF
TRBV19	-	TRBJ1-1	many	TGTGCCAGTAGTAGAGCTAGGATGGTAGACGCTGAAGCTTTCTTT	CASSRARMVDAEAFF
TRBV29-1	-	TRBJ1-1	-	TGCAGCGTTGTCGTCAAATTGACTGAAGCTTTCTTT	CSVVVKLTEAFF
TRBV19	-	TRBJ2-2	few	TGTGCCAGTATGCGGGGAGGCACCGGGGAGCTGTTTTTT	CASMRGGTGELFF
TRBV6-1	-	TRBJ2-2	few	TGTGCCAGCAGTTTTATGGCCGGGGAAAGGGAGCTGTTTTTT	CASSFMAGERELFF
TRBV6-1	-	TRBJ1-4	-	TGTGCCAGCAGTGAAGGGGGGTGGGACGGCCCTAATGAAAAACTGTTTTTT	CASSEGGWDGPNEKLFF
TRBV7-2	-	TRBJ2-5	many	TGTGCCAGCAGCTTAGGGACAATGATCCAAGAGACCCAGTACTTC	CASSLGTMIQETQYF
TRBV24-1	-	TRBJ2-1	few	TGTGCCACCAGTGATTTGGGGGGGGGGCAGGATGAGCAGTTCTTC	CATSDLGGGQDEQFF
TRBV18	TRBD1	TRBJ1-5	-	TGTGCCAGCTCCCTTCAGGGGGCGGGAGGCAATCAGCCCCAGCATTTT	CASSLQGAGGNQPQHF
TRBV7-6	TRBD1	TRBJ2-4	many	TGTGCCAGCAGCTTAGGGACAGGGAAAAACATTCAGTACTTC	CASSLGTGKNIQYF
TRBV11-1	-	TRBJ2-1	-	TGTGCCAGCAGCCTTAGGCTCTCGGGCAATGAGCAGTTCTTC	CASSLRLSGNEQFF
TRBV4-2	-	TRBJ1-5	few	TGTGCCAGCAGCCAAGATCACCGGGGGGCGAGCGGGAATCAGCCCCAGCATTTT	CASSQDHRGASGNQPQHF
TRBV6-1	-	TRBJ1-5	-	TGTGCCAGCAGTGAGTGGGGTGTAAGCAATCAGCCCCAGCATTTT	CASSEWGVSNQPQHF
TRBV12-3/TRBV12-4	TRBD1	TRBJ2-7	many	TGTGCCAGCAGCCCCCGTTCAGACAGGGGACCGTTTTACGAGCAGTACTTC	CASSPRSDRGPFYEQYF
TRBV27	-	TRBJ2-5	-	TGTGCCAGCAGTTTATATTCCCCCGGTGACTCCCAAGAGACCCAGTACTTC	CASSLYSPGDSQETQYF
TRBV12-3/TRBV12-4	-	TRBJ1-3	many	TGTGCCAGCAGGGCAGTTACTCTAGGAAACACCATATATTTT	CASRAVTLGNTIYF
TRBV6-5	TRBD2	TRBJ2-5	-	TGTGCCAGCAGTCCCCTCGCGGGGGACCTCTTGGGGGAGACCCAGTACTTC	CASSPLAGDLLGETQYF
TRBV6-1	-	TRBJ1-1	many	TGTGCCAGCAGTGAAGCGCCAGGGGCGCGTACTGAAGCTTTCTTT	CASSEAPGARTEAFF
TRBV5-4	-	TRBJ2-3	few	TGTGCCAGCAGCTGGGAACAGGGAGTTGGATACACAGATACGCAGTATTTT	CASSWEQGVGYTDTQYF
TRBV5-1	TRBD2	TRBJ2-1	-	TGCGCCAGCAGTTCCGGGACTAGCGGCAATGAGCAGTTCTTC	CASSSGTSGNEQFF
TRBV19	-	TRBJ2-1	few	TGTGCCAGTAGTATGGGCGGTAGTTGGGTAGACAATGAGCAGTTCTTC	CASSMGGSWVDNEQFF
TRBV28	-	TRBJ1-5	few	TGTGCCAGCACCGAGCGGTGGAATCAGCCCCAGCATTTT	CASTERWNQPQHF
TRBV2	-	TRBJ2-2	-	TGTGCCAGCAAGGGGGGACAGACGAACACCGGGGAGCTGTTTTTT	CASKGGQTNTGELFF
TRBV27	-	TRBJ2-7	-	TGTGCCAGCACCCCTCCCGGGTCCCCCAGGGGTTCGAGCGAGCAGTACTTC	CASTPPGSPRGSSEQYF
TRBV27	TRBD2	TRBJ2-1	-	TGTGCCAGCTTTCCCGGGCTAGCGGGGGTATTTGAGCAGTTCTTC	CASFPGLAGVFEQFF
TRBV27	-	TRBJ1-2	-	TGTGCCAGCAGTCCCCGCGACAGGAACTATGGCTACACCTTC	CASSPRDRNYGYTF
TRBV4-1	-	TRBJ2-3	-	TGCGCCAGCAGCCAAGAACAAGCGGTAACAGATACGCAGTATTTT	CASSQEQAVTDTQYF
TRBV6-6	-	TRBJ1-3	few	TGTGCCAGCAGTTACTCGATTGGGGGATCTGGAAACACCATATATTTT	CASSYSIGGSGNTIYF
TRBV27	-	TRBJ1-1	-	TGTGCCAGCAGTTGGGGGGTTCAAGGGAACACTGAAGCTTTCTTT	CASSWGVQGNTEAFF
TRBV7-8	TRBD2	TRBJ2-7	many	TGTGCCAGCAGCTCCTATACTAGCGGGGGGGCCCACGAGCAGTACTTC	CASSSYTSGGAHEQYF